This T cell receptor (beta chain) derives from a study of blood T cell repertoires in COVID-19. In germline, CDR1 is ENHRY, CDR2 SYGVKD. The length of the CDR3 is 15 residues. V gave up 11 bases and J gave up 10 bases; unmatched junction bases: 18. The repertoire was sequenced with immunoSEQ multiplex PCR; TCRdb's copy has only in-frame clones and lacks some. The repertoire consists of over 100,000 clones, with 82% occurring once and the leading ten covering 7% to 9%. This TCR came from a man between 65 and 85 years old with acute or convalescent COVID-19. The V gene is TRBV10-3, the J gene TRBJ2-1, with 9 bases identical to TRBD2. Specimen: peripheral blood. The DNA of the CDR3 is TGTGCCTCCGCGGGTAGCGGGGGAGATCGTAGGGAGCAGTTCTTC. It codes for CASAGSGGDRREQFF.